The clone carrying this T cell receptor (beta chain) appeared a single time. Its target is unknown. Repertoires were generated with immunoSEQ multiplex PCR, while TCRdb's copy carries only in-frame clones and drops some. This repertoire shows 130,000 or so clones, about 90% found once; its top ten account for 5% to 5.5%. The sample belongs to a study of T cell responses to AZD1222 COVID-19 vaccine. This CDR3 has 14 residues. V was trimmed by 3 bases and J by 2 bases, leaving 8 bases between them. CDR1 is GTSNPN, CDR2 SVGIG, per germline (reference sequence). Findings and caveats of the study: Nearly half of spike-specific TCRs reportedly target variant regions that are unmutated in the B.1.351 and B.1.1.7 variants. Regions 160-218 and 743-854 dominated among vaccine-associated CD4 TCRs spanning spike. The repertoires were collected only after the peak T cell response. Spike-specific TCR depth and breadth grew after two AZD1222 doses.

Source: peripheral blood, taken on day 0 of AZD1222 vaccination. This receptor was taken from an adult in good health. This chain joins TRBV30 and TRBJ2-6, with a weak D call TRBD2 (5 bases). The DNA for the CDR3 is TGTGCCTGGAGCCCCGGGGCTGGGGCCAACGTCCTGACTTTC. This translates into CAWSPGAGANVLTF.